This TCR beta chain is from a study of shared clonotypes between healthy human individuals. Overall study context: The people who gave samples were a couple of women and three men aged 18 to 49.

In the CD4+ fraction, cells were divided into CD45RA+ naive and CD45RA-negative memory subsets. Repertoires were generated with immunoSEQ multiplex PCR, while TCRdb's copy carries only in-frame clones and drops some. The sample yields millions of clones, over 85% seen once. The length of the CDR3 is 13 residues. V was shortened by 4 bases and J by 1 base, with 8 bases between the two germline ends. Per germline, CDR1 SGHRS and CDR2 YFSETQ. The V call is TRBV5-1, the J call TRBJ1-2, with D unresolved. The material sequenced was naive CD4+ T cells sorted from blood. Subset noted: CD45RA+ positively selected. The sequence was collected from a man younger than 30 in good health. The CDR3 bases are TGCGCCAGCAGCCCGACCTTTAACTATGGCTACACCTTC. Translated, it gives CASSPTFNYGYTF. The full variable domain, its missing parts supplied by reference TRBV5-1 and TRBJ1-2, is KAGVTQTPRYLIKTRGQQVTLSCSPISGHRSVSWYQQTPGQGLQFLFEYFSETQRNKGNFPGRFSGRQFSNSRSEMNVSTLELGDSALYLCASSPTFNYGYTFGSGTRLTVV.